These 6 T cell receptor beta chains came from one sample sequenced in a study of OX40 agonist ivuxolimab in advanced cancers. Sequenced by immunoSEQ multiplex PCR; TCRdb stores in-frame clones only, minus some. Among roughly 50,000 clones listed, approximately 85% were seen once. Sample: CD4+ or CD8+ T cells sorted from blood, taken in a trial of the OX40 agonist ivuxolimab. The receptors were sampled from an adult with an advanced solid tumor such as melanoma, head and neck, liver or kidney cancer.

J is TRBJ2-7 and V is TRBV5-6; D ambiguous. With 0 bases removed from V and 7 bases from J, the gap between germline ends came to 5 bases. Germline values: CDR1 SGHDT, CDR2 YYEEEE. The CDR3 extends over 11 amino acids. The CDR3 region has the DNA TGTGCCAGCAGCTTGGGTCCAGAGCAGTACTTC. It yields the protein CASSLGPEQYF.

The V call is TRBV30, the J call TRBJ1-1; possible D gene TRBD1, 5 bases. CDR3 length: 14 amino acids. The germline V gene has CDR1 GTSNPN and CDR2 SVGIG (reference sequence). V lost 3 bases to trimming and J lost 1 base, with 12 bases between them. CDR3 nucleotide sequence: TGTGCCTGGAGAGGGGCAGGCCAGAACACTGAAGCTTTCTTT. Translation gives CAWRGAGQNTEAFF.

The gene calls are TRBV7-2 and TRBJ2-3, with D maybe TRBD1 (5 bases). Germline V gene sequence: CDR1 SGHTA, CDR2 FQGNSA. CDR3 length: 12 amino acids. Trimming left V 5 bases short and J 7 bases short, with 10 bases between. CDR3 in DNA: TGTGCCAGCAGCCCGACAGCCCATACGCAGTATTTT. It encodes CASSPTAHTQYF.

The chain carries TRBV28 and TRBJ1-1; the D gene is possibly TRBD1 (5 bases). The V gene's germline CDR1 is MDHEN and CDR2 SYDVKM. Trimming left V 5 bases short and J 5 bases short, with 15 bases between. The CDR3 extends over 14 amino acids. CDR3 sequence reads: CASSLRDGFTEAFF. DNA of the CDR3: TGTGCCAGCAGTCTTCGGGACGGGTTTACTGAAGCTTTCTTT.

Only one count was recorded for this clone. The chain is built from TRBV11-3 and TRBJ2-2; 8 bases fit TRBD1. This CDR3 region has 14 residues. Germline-derived CDR1 and CDR2 are SGHNT and YENEEA. V lost 4 bases and J lost 5; bases outside the gene matches: 3. The chain's CDR3 is CASSSGQGTGELFF. For the CDR3, the DNA is TGTGCCAGCAGCTCCGGACAGGGTACCGGGGAGCTGTTTTTT.

The chain couples TRBV21-1 to TRBJ2-1; TRBD2 is taken as the D call from the table, unchecked against the DNA. TRBV21-1 constitutes a pseudogene. CDR3 length: 16 amino acids. The CDR3 DNA is TGTGCCAGCAGCAAAAGGAGCACTAGCGGGGTAAATGAGCAGTTCTTC. Its protein is CASSKRSTSGVNEQFF.